This T cell receptor beta chain was recorded in a study of blood T cell repertoires in COVID-19. In germline, CDR1 is SNHLY, CDR2 FYNNEI. Trimming left V 4 bases short and J 3 bases short, with 7 bases between. This CDR3 contains 12 residues. Per the study methods: Cell counts per sample came from amplifying reference gene primers. Libraries were prepared by immunoSEQ multiplex PCR; TCRdb keeps only in-frame clonotypes and omits some of them. V, J and clone size reflect that table, while D and trimming were determined from the DNA. The sample consists of some 170,000 clones, around 80% of them appearing once. Across 20 to 25 US areas, participants ranged in age from about 18 to 100 years.

The source is a middle-aged man who had recovered from COVID-19. Specimen: PBMCs or T cells enriched from blood (not recorded which). V is TRBV2 and J is TRBJ2-7, with D tentatively TRBD1 (6 bases). The CDR3 here is CASSVQGYEQYF. In DNA form, the CDR3 reads TGTGCCAGCAGTGTACAGGGCTACGAGCAGTACTTC.